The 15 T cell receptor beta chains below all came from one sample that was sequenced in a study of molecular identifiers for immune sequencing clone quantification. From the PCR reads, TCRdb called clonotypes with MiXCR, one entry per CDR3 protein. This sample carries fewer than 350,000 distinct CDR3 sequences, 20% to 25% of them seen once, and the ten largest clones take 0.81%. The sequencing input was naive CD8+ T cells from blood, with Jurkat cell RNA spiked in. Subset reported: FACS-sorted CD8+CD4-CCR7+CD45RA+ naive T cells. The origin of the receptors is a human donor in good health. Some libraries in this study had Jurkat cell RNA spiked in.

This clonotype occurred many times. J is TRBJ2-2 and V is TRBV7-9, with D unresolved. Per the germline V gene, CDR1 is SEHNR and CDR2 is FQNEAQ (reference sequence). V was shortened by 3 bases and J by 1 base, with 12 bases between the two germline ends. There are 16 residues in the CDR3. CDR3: CASSFLIPGNTGELFF. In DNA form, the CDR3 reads TGTGCCAGCAGCTTCTTAATCCCAGGGAACACCGGGGAGCTGTTTTTT.

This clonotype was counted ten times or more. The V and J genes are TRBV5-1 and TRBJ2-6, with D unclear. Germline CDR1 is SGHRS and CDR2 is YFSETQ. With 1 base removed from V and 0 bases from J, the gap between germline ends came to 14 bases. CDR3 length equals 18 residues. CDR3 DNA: TGCGCCAGCAGCTTGACAGAAATTCTCATCTCTGGGGCCAACGTCCTGACTTTC. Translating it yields CASSLTEILISGANVLTF. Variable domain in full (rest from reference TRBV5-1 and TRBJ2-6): KAGVTQTPRYLIKTRGQQVTLSCSPISGHRSVSWYQQTPGQGLQFLFEYFSETQRNKGNFPGRFSGRQFSNSRSEMNVSTLELGDSALYLCASSLTEILISGANVLTFGAGSRLTVL.

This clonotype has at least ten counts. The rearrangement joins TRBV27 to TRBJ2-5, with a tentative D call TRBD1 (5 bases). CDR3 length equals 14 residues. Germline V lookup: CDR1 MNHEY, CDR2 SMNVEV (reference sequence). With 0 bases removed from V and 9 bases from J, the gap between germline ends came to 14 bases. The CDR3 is CASSLSGALGAQYF. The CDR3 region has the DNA TGTGCCAGCAGTTTATCAGGGGCGCTAGGGGCCCAGTACTTC.

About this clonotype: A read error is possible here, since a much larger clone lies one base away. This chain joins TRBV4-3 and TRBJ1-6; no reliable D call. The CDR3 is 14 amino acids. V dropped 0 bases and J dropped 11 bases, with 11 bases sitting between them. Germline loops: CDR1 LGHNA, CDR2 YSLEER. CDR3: CASSQEDARPPLHF. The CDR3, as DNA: TGCGCCAGCAGCCAAGAGGACGCAAGGCCACCCCTCCACTTT.

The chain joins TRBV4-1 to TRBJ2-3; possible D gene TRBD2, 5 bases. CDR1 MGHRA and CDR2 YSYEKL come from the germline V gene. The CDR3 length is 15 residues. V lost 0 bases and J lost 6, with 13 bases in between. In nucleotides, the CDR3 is TGCGCCAGCAGCCAAGACGGGGATTATTCGGATACGCAGTATTTT. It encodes CASSQDGDYSDTQYF.

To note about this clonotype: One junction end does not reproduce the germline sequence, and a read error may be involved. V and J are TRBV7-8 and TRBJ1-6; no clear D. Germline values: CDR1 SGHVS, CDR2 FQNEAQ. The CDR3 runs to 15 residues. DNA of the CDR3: TGTGCCTGCAGCTTAGTGAGCTCCTATAATTCACCCCTCCACTTT. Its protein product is CACSLVSSYNSPLHF.

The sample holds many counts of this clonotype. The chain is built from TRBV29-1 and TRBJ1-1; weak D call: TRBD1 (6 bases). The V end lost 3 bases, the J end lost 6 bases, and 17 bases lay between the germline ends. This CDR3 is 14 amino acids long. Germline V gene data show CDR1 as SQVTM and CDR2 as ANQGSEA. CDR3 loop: CSVEAEGGLAEAFF. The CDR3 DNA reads TGCAGCGTTGAGGCGGAGGGGGGCTTGGCTGAAGCTTTCTTT. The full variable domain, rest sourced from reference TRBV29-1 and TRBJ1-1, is SAVISQKPSRDICQRGTSLTIQCQVDSQVTMMFWYRQQPGQSLTLIATANQGSEATYESGFVIDKFPISRPNLTFSTLTVSNMSPEDSSIYLCSVEAEGGLAEAFFGQGTRLTVV.

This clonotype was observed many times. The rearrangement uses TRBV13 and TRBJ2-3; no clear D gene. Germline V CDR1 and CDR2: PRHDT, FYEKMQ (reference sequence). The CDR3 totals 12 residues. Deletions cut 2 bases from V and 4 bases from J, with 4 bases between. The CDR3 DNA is TGTGCCAGCAGCTTAACATCAGATACGCAGTATTTT. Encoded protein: CASSLTSDTQYF.

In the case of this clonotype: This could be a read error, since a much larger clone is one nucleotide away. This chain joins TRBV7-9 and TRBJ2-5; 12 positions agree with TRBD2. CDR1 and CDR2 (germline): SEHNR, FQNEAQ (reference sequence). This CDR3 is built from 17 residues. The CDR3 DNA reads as TGTGCCGGCAGCATGAGAACTAGCGGGGGGCAGCAAGAGACCCAGTACTTC. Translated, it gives CAGSMRTSGGQQETQYF.

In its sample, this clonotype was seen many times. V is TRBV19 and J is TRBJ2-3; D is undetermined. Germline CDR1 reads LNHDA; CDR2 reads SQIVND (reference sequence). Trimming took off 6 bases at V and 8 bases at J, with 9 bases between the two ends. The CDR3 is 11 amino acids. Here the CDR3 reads CASSSESTQYF. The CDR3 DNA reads TGTGCCAGTAGCTCTGAGAGTACGCAGTATTTT.

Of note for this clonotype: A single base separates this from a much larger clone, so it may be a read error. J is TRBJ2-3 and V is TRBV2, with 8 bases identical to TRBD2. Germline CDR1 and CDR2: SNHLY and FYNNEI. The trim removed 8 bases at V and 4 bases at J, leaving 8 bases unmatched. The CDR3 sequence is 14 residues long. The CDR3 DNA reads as TGTGCCAGCCTGGGACTAGTGGGAGCAGATACGCAGTATTTT. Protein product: CASLGLVGADTQYF.

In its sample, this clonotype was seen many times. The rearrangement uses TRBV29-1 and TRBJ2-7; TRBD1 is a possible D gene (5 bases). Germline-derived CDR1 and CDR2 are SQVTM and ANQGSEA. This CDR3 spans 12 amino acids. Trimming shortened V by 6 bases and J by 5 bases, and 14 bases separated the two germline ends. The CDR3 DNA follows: TGCAGCGTCGAGGACACCGGTCACGAGCAGTACTTC. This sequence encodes CSVEDTGHEQYF.

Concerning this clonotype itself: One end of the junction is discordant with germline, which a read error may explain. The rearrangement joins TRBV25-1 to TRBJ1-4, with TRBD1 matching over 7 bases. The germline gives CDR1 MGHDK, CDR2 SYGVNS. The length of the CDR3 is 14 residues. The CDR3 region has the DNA TGTGCCAGCAATGAATCCTCGACAGGGGAAAAACTGTTTTTT. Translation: CASNESSTGEKLFF.

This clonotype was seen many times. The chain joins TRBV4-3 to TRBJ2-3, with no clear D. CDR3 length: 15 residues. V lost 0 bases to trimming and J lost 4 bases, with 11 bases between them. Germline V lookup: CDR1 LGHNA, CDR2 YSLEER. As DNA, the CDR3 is TGCGCCAGCAGCCAAGATACTGCTGGGCCAGATACGCAGTATTTT. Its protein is CASSQDTAGPDTQYF.

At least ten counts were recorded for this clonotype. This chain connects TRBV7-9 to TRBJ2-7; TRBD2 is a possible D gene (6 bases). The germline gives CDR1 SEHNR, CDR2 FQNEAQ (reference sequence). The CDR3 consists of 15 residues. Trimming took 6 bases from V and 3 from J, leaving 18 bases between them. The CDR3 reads CASSSAWGEYYEQYF. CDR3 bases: TGTGCCAGCAGTTCCGCGTGGGGGGAGTACTACGAGCAGTACTTC.